These 19 T cell receptor beta chains originate from one sample sequenced in a study of regulatory T cells in long-lasting Graves disease. Specified time point: persistent/refractory GD, antithyroid drugs over 5 years with positive TRAb. Isolated PBMC RNA provided the starting material for the TCR library. Library construction for TCR beta used iRepertoire HTBI primers and Arm-PCR of CDR3 regions. TCRdb passed the multiplex PCR reads through MiXCR, listing each CDR3 protein once. The sample records 300,000 to 500,000 distinct CDR3 sequences, about a fifth being singletons. Sequencing used peripheral blood mononuclear cells (PBMCs), obtained when the disease was refractory, from a patient treated with antithyroid drugs. These receptors were collected from a female donor with Graves disease.

This clonotype was counted between two and nine times. V and J are TRBV6-1 and TRBJ2-2; TRBD1 matches 8 bases. This CDR3 is built from 16 residues. CDR1 is MNHNS and CDR2 is SASEGT in the germline V gene. With 4 bases clipped from V and 4 bases from J, the junction kept 8 bases outside the gene matches. The CDR3 DNA follows: TGTGCCAGCAGTGCCAACAGGGGGGTGAGCACCGGGGAGCTGTTTTTT. Its protein product is CASSANRGVSTGELFF.

This clonotype has at least ten counts. The chain recombines TRBV7-9 with TRBJ2-2; D unclear. The V gene's germline CDR1 is SEHNR and CDR2 FQNEAQ (reference sequence). V gave up 1 base and J gave up 0 bases, with 6 bases separating them. This CDR3 comprises 15 residues. The CDR3 region has the DNA TGTGCCAGCAGCTTAGGTGCTCCGAACACCGGGGAGCTGTTTTTT. Translated: CASSLGAPNTGELFF. Drawing the rest from reference TRBV7-9 and TRBJ2-2, the complete variable domain is DTGVSQNPRHKITKRGQNVTFRCDPISEHNRLYWYRQTLGQGPEFLTYFQNEAQLEKSRLLSDRFSAERPKGSFSTLEIQRTEQGDSAMYLCASSLGAPNTGELFFGEGSRLTVL.

There are a few counts of this clonotype. The chain recombines TRBV6-1 with TRBJ2-7, with D perhaps being TRBD1 or TRBD2 (6 bases each). Trimming left V 0 bases short and J 5 bases short, with 14 bases between. Germline-derived CDR1 and CDR2 are MNHNS and SASEGT. The CDR3 is 15 amino acids. The CDR3, as DNA: TGTGCCAGCAGTGAAGCGGAGGGGGGACCCCACGAGCAGTACTTC. Its protein is CASSEAEGGPHEQYF.

This clonotype was counted many times. The CDR3 protein is CASSLGGQNTGELFF. The CDR3 DNA sequence: TGTGCCAGCAGTTTAGGGGGACAAAACACCGGGGAGCTGTTTTTT. V is TRBV12-3 or TRBV12-4 and J is TRBJ2-2, with a possible D match to TRBD1 (6 bases). The CDR3 spans 15 residues. V was shortened by 1 base and J by 2 bases, with 8 bases between the two germline ends.

The chain couples TRBV5-1 to TRBJ2-7, with unresolved D. The CDR3 has 18 residues. V was pared by 0 bases and J by 0 bases, with 19 bases between. Germline CDR1 SGHRS, CDR2 YFSETQ. CDR3 protein: CASSLEPPGRFSSYEQYF. The CDR3 nucleotides are TGCGCCAGCAGCTTGGAGCCTCCGGGCCGCTTTAGCTCCTACGAGCAGTACTTC.

This clonotype came up many times. The chain uses TRBV2 and TRBJ2-7, with TRBD2 matching over 8 bases. There are 14 residues in the CDR3. CDR1 and CDR2 (germline): SNHLY, FYNNEI. V was clipped by 7 bases and J by 1 base; unmatched bases: 6. CDR3 DNA: TGTGCCAGCAAGGGACTAGGGGGGTCCTACGAGCAGTACTTC. This sequence encodes CASKGLGGSYEQYF.

Concerning this clonotype itself: This could be a read error, since a much larger clone is one nucleotide away. This rearrangement joins TRBV12-3 or TRBV12-4 to TRBJ2-4, with D perhaps being TRBD1 or TRBD2 (5 bases each). The length of the CDR3 is 15 residues. The germline V and J ends were trimmed by 2 bases and 9 bases, with 17 bases remaining between them. The CDR3 DNA sequence: TGTGCCAGCAGTTTATGGCGGGCAGGGTCGTGCATTCAGTACTTC. It encodes CASSLWRAGSCIQYF.

This clonotype turned up a few times. V and J are TRBV30 and TRBJ1-5, with 8 bases that match TRBD1. CDR1 and CDR2 from the germline V gene are GTSNPN and SVGIG (reference sequence). This CDR3 is built from 15 residues. V lost 0 bases, J lost 5 bases, and 6 bases stayed unmatched. CDR3 bases: TGTGCCTGGAGTGTCCCGGGACAGGTCGATCAGCCCCAGCATTTT. Amino acid sequence: CAWSVPGQVDQPQHF.

This chain joins TRBV20-1 and TRBJ2-1; 7 bases line up with TRBD2. Unmatched junction bases numbered 2, after V lost 3 bases and J lost 3 bases. This CDR3 region has 13 residues. The germline CDR1 and CDR2 sequences are DFQATT and SNEGSKA (reference sequence). The CDR3 region has the DNA TGCAGTGCTAGGGGGGGGAACTACAATGAGCAGTTCTTC. Amino acids: CSARGGNYNEQFF.

The rearrangement links TRBV19 to TRBJ2-7; perhaps TRBD1 as D (5 bases). This CDR3 has 11 amino acids. V dropped 4 bases and J dropped 7 bases, with 8 bases sitting between them. Per the germline V gene, CDR1 is LNHDA and CDR2 is SQIVND (reference sequence). CDR3 DNA: TGTGCCAGTAGTACCCGACAGGAGCAGTACTTC. It yields the protein CASSTRQEQYF.

This clonotype was seen ten or more times. The chain links TRBV7-3 to TRBJ2-5; 15 positions agree with TRBD2. J gave up 5 bases and V 3 bases, and 4 bases lay outside the gene matches. Per germline, CDR1 SGHTA and CDR2 FQGTGA. The CDR3 runs to 16 residues. The CDR3 loop is CASSLGLAGGRETQYF. For the CDR3, the DNA is TGTGCCAGCAGCTTGGGACTAGCGGGAGGCCGTGAGACCCAGTACTTC.

Note on this clonotype: The junction differs from germline at one of its ends, possibly a read error. The chain is built from TRBV6-1 and TRBJ2-7; D may be TRBD1 (5 bases). The CDR3 covers 14 residues. Germline CDR1 reads MNHNS; CDR2 reads SASEGT. CDR3 protein: CAGRVSPPINEQYF. DNA for the CDR3: TGTGCCGGCAGGGTCTCTCCCCCGATTAACGAGCAGTACTTC.

This clonotype has only a few counts. The chain links TRBV19 to TRBJ1-1; 8 nucleotides agree with TRBD1. The CDR3 has 15 residues. Germline V CDR1 and CDR2: LNHDA, SQIVND (reference sequence). J lost 11 bases, V lost 6 bases, and 17 bases had no gene match. CDR3 sequence: CASRDRAQSGSAAFF. CDR3 coding DNA: TGTGCCAGTAGGGACAGGGCCCAATCCGGTTCCGCTGCTTTCTTT.

Ten or more counts support this clonotype. The V gene is TRBV6-1, the J gene TRBJ1-1; maybe TRBD1 (6 bases). Trimming cost V 8 bases and J 0 bases, with 16 bases left between them. This CDR3 is 15 amino acids long. Germline values: CDR1 MNHNS, CDR2 SASEGT. CDR3 amino acids: CASRDGGALNTEAFF. The DNA for the CDR3 is TGTGCCAGCCGAGACGGGGGGGCTTTGAACACTGAAGCTTTCTTT.

This clonotype was counted many times. The CDR3 protein is CASSRGGAGYTF. CDR3 coding DNA: TGTGCCAGCAGCCGTGGGGGGGCTGGCTACACCTTC. V and J are TRBV7-9 and TRBJ1-2, with TRBD1 as a possible D gene (6 bases). CDR3 size: 12 residues. Looked up from germline, CDR1 is SEHNR and CDR2 is FQNEAQ (reference sequence). With 5 bases removed from V and 7 bases from J, the gap between germline ends came to 11 bases.

Ten or more counts support this clonotype. The CDR3 bases are TGTGCCAGCCGAAGGGGCGCGGGCAATGAGCAGTTCTTC. Translated: CASRRGAGNEQFF. The gene calls are TRBV7-9 and TRBJ2-1; D is perhaps TRBD1 or TRBD2 (5 bases each). There are 13 residues in the CDR3. CDR1 is SEHNR and CDR2 is FQNEAQ in the germline V gene (reference sequence). V lost 8 bases and J lost 6, with 14 bases in between.

At least ten counts were recorded for this clonotype. The J gene is TRBJ1-2, the V gene TRBV12-3 or TRBV12-4, with 8 bases that match TRBD1. V shed 3 bases, J shed 10 bases, and the junction held 7 bases outside the gene matches. The CDR3 length is 13 residues. The CDR3 region is CASSLGQGADYTF. The CDR3 nucleotides read TGTGCCAGCAGTTTGGGGCAGGGGGCTGACTACACCTTC.

This chain links TRBV10-3 with TRBJ1-1; 7 bases map to TRBD1. The germline gives CDR1 ENHRY, CDR2 SYGVKD. This CDR3 has 13 amino acids. Trimming removed 9 bases from V and 2 bases from J; junction bases left unmatched: 6. The CDR3 is CAIRDRANTEAFF. The CDR3 bases are TGTGCCATACGAGACAGGGCAAACACTGAAGCTTTCTTT.

This clonotype was detected many times. The chain links TRBV12-3 or TRBV12-4 to TRBJ1-1; unclear D gene. This CDR3 region has 14 residues. V was pared by 2 bases and J by 0 bases, with 7 bases between. CDR3 amino acids: CASSLIALNTEAFF. DNA of the CDR3: TGTGCCAGCAGTTTAATAGCTCTGAACACTGAAGCTTTCTTT.